This T cell receptor beta chain was sequenced for a study of cytomegalovirus exposure and HLA in healthy donors. Study results and limitations: TCR beta V- and J-gene trimming was later associated with a missense DCLRE1C variant. Many donors carried some public TCRs, although rarity characterized most TCR sequences. Cytomegalovirus association was listed for approximately 160 TCR beta chains.

60 Vbeta and 13 Jbeta primers were used in PCR. The method was immunoSEQ multiplex PCR; TCRdb's version includes in-frame clones alone and lacks a portion of them. Of about 200,000 clones in the sample, over 70% were seen once. This clone was found a few times. The antigen is not known. Germline V gene sequence: CDR1 SGHNT, CDR2 YYREEE (reference sequence). The CDR3 is made up of 15 amino acids. Trimming took off 2 bases at V and 2 bases at J, with 13 bases between the two ends. The TCR was taken from a boy younger than 10 in good health and CMV-seronegative. The sequenced material came from PBMCs. The rearrangement links TRBV5-4 to TRBJ1-1; D ambiguous. DNA of the CDR3: TGTGCCAGCAGCTTCGGACGGGGAGTAAACACTGAAGCTTTCTTT. It is translated as CASSFGRGVNTEAFF.